The 4 T cell receptor beta chains below all came from one sample that was sequenced in a study of CD8+CD57+ T cells in acquired aplastic anemia. According to the study, genomic DNA was the template for TCR beta VDJ and CDR3 profiling. TCRdb reanalysed the reads using MiXCR and keeps one entry per CDR3 protein. This sample carries fewer than 250,000 distinct CDR3 sequences, around 43% of them seen once, and the ten largest clones take 7% to 9.5%. Selection for sequencing was limited to patients who had shown CD8+CD57+ cell expansion by flow cytometry. The sequenced material came from sorted CD4+, CD8+, or CD8+CD57+ T cells (not recorded which) from PBMCs. The origin of the receptors is a human donor with aplastic anemia.

This clonotype was detected ten times or more. The CDR3 nucleotides are TGTGCCAGCAGCGACAGACCCTCCTCCAGGACTAGCATCAATGAGCAGTTCTTC. This codes for CASSDRPSSRTSINEQFF. The V gene is TRBV11-2, the J gene TRBJ2-1; 8 bases are shared with TRBD2. With V trimmed by 5 bases and J by 6 bases, 18 bases remained unmatched. CDR3 size: 18 residues. The germline CDR1 and CDR2 sequences are SGHAT and FQNNGV.

The chain carries TRBV30 and TRBJ2-7; possible D gene TRBD1, 5 bases. Germline V CDR1 and CDR2: GTSNPN, SVGIG (reference sequence). The CDR3 sequence is 13 residues long. The V end lost 3 bases, the J end lost 0 bases, and 9 bases lay between the germline ends. CDR3 residues: CAWREDSSYEQYF. CDR3 DNA sequence: TGTGCCTGGAGAGAAGACAGCTCCTACGAGCAGTACTTC.

About this clonotype itself: The final CDR3 position lacks the conserved phenylalanine or tryptophan, pointing to a likely read error. The rearrangement joins TRBV7-2 to TRBJ2-5; 12 bases match TRBD2. The V gene end was trimmed by 1 base and the J gene end by 2 bases; junction bases not matched to a gene: 2. The CDR3 has 16 amino acids. Germline CDR1 reads SGHTA; CDR2 reads FQGNSA. The CDR3 DNA reads TGTGCCAGCAGCTTAGGAGGACTAGCGGGGCAAGAGACCCAGTACCTC. Residues: CASSLGGLAGQETQYL.

The chain is built from TRBV7-2 and TRBJ2-7, with D tentatively TRBD1 or TRBD2 (5 bases each). The V gene's germline CDR1 is SGHTA and CDR2 FQGNSA. The CDR3 loop spans 15 amino acids. Between the trimmed V and J ends, which lost 2 bases and 0 bases, there was a span of 11 bases. Here the CDR3 DNA reads TGTGCCAGCAGCTTATCCCACGGGACCTCCTACGAGCAGTACTTC. It specifies CASSLSHGTSYEQYF.